This passage covers 24 T cell receptor beta chains from one sample sequenced in a study of cytomegalovirus exposure and HLA in healthy donors. 13 Jbeta primers and 60 Vbeta primers were used for the PCR. Method: immunoSEQ multiplex PCR; TCRdb's copy keeps in-frame clones and lacks some. This sample has about 130,000 clones, with around 80% found just once. Sample: PBMCs. The receptors here all came from a man aged 50 to 59 in good health and CMV-seronegative.

The rearrangement links TRBV28 to TRBJ1-1; D may be TRBD1 (6 bases). V lost 2 bases to trimming and J lost 5 bases, with 12 bases between them. Germline loops: CDR1 MDHEN, CDR2 SYDVKM. CDR3 length: 14 amino acids. The CDR3 DNA is TGTGCCAGCAGTTTAATCAGGGGCGGAACTGAAGCTTTCTTT. Amino acid sequence: CASSLIRGGTEAFF.

V usage is TRBV7-2 and J usage is TRBJ1-2, with D perhaps matching TRBD1 (5 bases). CDR1 is SGHTA, CDR2 FQGNSA, per germline. V was cut by 4 bases and J by 0 bases, with 12 bases left in between. CDR3 length: 15 amino acids. The CDR3 sequence is CASSSEGVTNYGYTF. The CDR3 DNA reads TGTGCCAGCAGCTCCGAAGGGGTGACTAACTATGGCTACACCTTC.

The rearrangement joins TRBV30 to TRBJ1-4; 10 bases fit TRBD1. There are 14 residues in the CDR3. Trimming took 3 bases from V and 8 from J; bases not matched to a gene: 6. Per the germline V gene, CDR1 is GTSNPN and CDR2 is SVGIG (reference sequence). Written as DNA, the CDR3 is TGTGCCTGGAGCGGGGACAGGGGTTCGGAAAAACTGTTTTTT. Translation: CAWSGDRGSEKLFF.

This chain joins TRBV7-6 and TRBJ2-2; TRBD2 agrees at 7 bases. CDR1 and CDR2 (germline): SGHVS, FNYEAQ. Trimming at V came to 4 bases and at J to 6 bases, leaving 11 bases not matched to a gene. This CDR3 spans 16 amino acids. The CDR3 coding sequence is TGTGCCAGCAGCTCTAGGAACGGGGGGATCGCCGGGGAGCTGTTTTTT. This translates into CASSSRNGGIAGELFF.

The chain carries TRBV5-1 and TRBJ2-7; TRBD1 matches at 9 bases. Germline CDR1 SGHRS, CDR2 YFSETQ. The CDR3 has 15 amino acids. Unmatched junction bases numbered 2, after V lost 0 bases and J lost 1 base. This chain's CDR3 is CASSLGDRVSYEQYF. In nucleotides, the CDR3 is TGCGCCAGCAGCTTGGGGGACAGGGTATCCTACGAGCAGTACTTC.

The chain is built from TRBV10-3 and TRBJ2-1, with 9 positions matching TRBD1. J gave up 6 bases and V 5 bases, and 2 bases lay outside the gene matches. This CDR3 contains 13 residues. CDR1 ENHRY and CDR2 SYGVKD come from the germline V gene. As DNA, the CDR3 is TGTGCCATCAGTTCGACAGGGGGCAATGAGCAGTTCTTC. The encoded protein is CAISSTGGNEQFF.

V usage is TRBV7-8 and J usage is TRBJ2-1; TRBD2 might be the D (6 bases). Per germline, CDR1 SGHVS and CDR2 FQNEAQ. CDR3 length: 16 residues. V lost 7 bases to trimming and J lost 0 bases, with 16 bases between them. CDR3 in amino acids: CASTSTGGSSYNEQFF. As DNA, the CDR3 is TGTGCCAGCACCTCTACCGGGGGTAGCTCCTACAATGAGCAGTTCTTC.

The chain recombines TRBV19 with TRBJ2-7; weak D call: TRBD1 (6 bases). Trimming cost V 8 bases and J 2 bases, with 16 bases left between them. Germline V gives CDR1 LNHDA, CDR2 SQIVND (reference sequence). This CDR3 has 14 residues. The CDR3 region is CASRTRDTTYEQYF. CDR3 nucleotides: TGTGCCAGTCGAACCCGGGACACCACCTACGAGCAGTACTTC.

This chain links TRBV5-6 with TRBJ1-3, with TRBD1 matching 7 bases. The V segment lost 0 bases and the J segment 1 base; nucleotides outside the gene matches: 4. This CDR3 spans 16 amino acids. Germline CDR1 and CDR2: SGHDT and YYEEEE. Here the CDR3 reads CASSLAGTASGNTIYF. The CDR3, as DNA: TGTGCCAGCAGCTTGGCCGGGACAGCGTCTGGAAACACCATATATTTT.

The gene calls are TRBV5-4 and TRBJ2-3; TRBD2 is a possible D gene (6 bases). This CDR3 spans 15 amino acids. Trimming shortened V by 1 base and J by 3 bases, and 12 bases separated the two germline ends. Germline CDR1 is SGHNT and CDR2 is YYREEE (reference sequence). DNA of the CDR3: TGTGCCAGCAGCTTGCCGGGGGACGGAACAGATACGCAGTATTTT. This encodes CASSLPGDGTDTQYF.

V usage is TRBV6-5 and J usage is TRBJ1-2, with TRBD1 matching 9 bases. CDR1 is MNHEY, CDR2 SVGAGI, per germline. Losses at the gene ends were 6 bases for V and 8 bases for J; bases not matched to a gene: 4. The CDR3 runs to 12 residues. The CDR3 DNA reads TGTGCCAGCAGAACAGGGGGCTACGGCTACACCTTC. Its translation is CASRTGGYGYTF.

J is TRBJ2-5 and V is TRBV29-1; weak D call: TRBD1 (5 bases). The CDR3 totals 13 residues. Between the trimmed V and J ends, which lost 3 bases and 5 bases, there was a span of 13 bases. CDR1 and CDR2 from the germline V gene are SQVTM and ANQGSEA. The CDR3 sequence is CSVEGQAGETQYF. The CDR3 region has the DNA TGCAGCGTTGAGGGGCAGGCAGGGGAGACCCAGTACTTC. Filled out from reference TRBV29-1 and TRBJ2-5, the complete variable domain reads SAVISQKPSRDICQRGTSLTIQCQVDSQVTMMFWYRQQPGQSLTLIATANQGSEATYESGFVIDKFPISRPNLTFSTLTVSNMSPEDSSIYLCSVEGQAGETQYFGPGTRLLVL.

This clone is a singleton in its sample. The V call is TRBV7-7, the J call TRBJ2-2, with D tentatively TRBD1 (6 bases). The germline V and J ends were trimmed by 5 bases and 6 bases, with 19 bases remaining between them. The CDR3 loop spans 16 amino acids. Germline assignment: CDR1 SSHAT and CDR2 FNYEAQ (reference sequence). The chain's CDR3 is CASSPDRAQGSGELFF. CDR3 nucleotides: TGTGCCAGCAGCCCGGACCGGGCCCAGGGGTCCGGGGAGCTGTTTTTT.

This chain joins TRBV4-2 and TRBJ2-1; 7 nucleotides line up with TRBD2. The CDR3 has 14 residues. V was clipped by 0 bases and J by 6 bases; unmatched bases: 2. CDR1 and CDR2 (germline): LGHNA, YNFKEQ. The CDR3 reads CASSQDWGGNEQFF. CDR3 in DNA: TGTGCCAGCAGCCAAGATTGGGGGGGCAATGAGCAGTTCTTC.

The gene calls are TRBV5-6 and TRBJ1-4; TRBD1 might be the D (6 bases). Germline CDR1 is SGHDT and CDR2 is YYEEEE. The CDR3 covers 14 residues. V was shortened by 4 bases and J by 13 bases, with 20 bases between the two germline ends. The CDR3 is CASSLQGRWKGLFF. The CDR3 DNA reads as TGTGCCAGCAGCCTACAGGGACGGTGGAAAGGACTGTTTTTT.

This sequence joins TRBV5-1 and TRBJ1-2, with D unclear. The length of the CDR3 is 14 residues. Germline CDR1 reads SGHRS; CDR2 reads YFSETQ. V was clipped by 0 bases and J by 2 bases, with 8 bases between them. In DNA form, the CDR3 reads TGCGCCAGCAGCTTGGAAGGCAGGAACTATGGCTACACCTTC. Its translation is CASSLEGRNYGYTF.

This chain links TRBV4-1 with TRBJ1-5; D is unclear. The CDR3 covers 15 residues. V lost 0 bases to trimming and J lost 6 bases, with 12 bases between them. The V gene's germline CDR1 is MGHRA and CDR2 YSYEKL. CDR3 DNA: TGCGCCAGCAGCCAAGATAGCCGGAGTCGTCAGCCCCAGCATTTT. Translating gives CASSQDSRSRQPQHF.

The chain carries TRBV29-1 and TRBJ2-5; 13 bases align to TRBD2. The germline V gene encodes CDR1 SQVTM and CDR2 ANQGSEA. V dropped 4 bases and J dropped 5; count of bases not matched to a gene: 7. The CDR3 covers 15 residues. Here the CDR3 reads CSVVTSGGAGETQYF. The CDR3 region has the DNA TGCAGCGTTGTTACTAGCGGGGGGGCCGGGGAGACCCAGTACTTC.

V usage is TRBV14 and J usage is TRBJ2-3; D remains unclear. CDR3 length equals 11 residues. Between the trimmed V and J ends, which lost 3 bases and 6 bases, there was a span of 4 bases. Germline V gives CDR1 SGHDN, CDR2 FVKESK. The CDR3 coding sequence is TGTGCCAGCAGCCATGCGGATACGCAGTATTTT. The encoded protein is CASSHADTQYF.

The V and J genes are TRBV11-2 and TRBJ1-2, with 7 positions matching TRBD1. The CDR3 runs 18 residues. The germline gives CDR1 SGHAT, CDR2 FQNNGV. Trimming removed 4 bases from V and 3 bases from J; junction bases left unmatched: 17. CDR3 nucleotide sequence: TGTGCCAGCAGCTCCCCGGGACAGATCAACCGTGGTGACTATGGCTACACCTTC. Amino acids: CASSSPGQINRGDYGYTF.

V gene TRBV11-3 combines with J gene TRBJ2-3; D possibly corresponds to TRBD1 (6 bases). Germline V CDR1 and CDR2: SGHNT, YENEEA. CDR3 length: 15 amino acids. V was cut by 4 bases and J by 2 bases, with 13 bases left in between. CDR3 residues: CASSYTGTTTDTQYF. The CDR3 DNA reads as TGTGCCAGCAGCTATACCGGGACAACCACAGATACGCAGTATTTT.

For this clone: This specimen includes other DNA sequences encoding the same CDR3. The chain uses TRBV30 and TRBJ2-5; the match to TRBD1 covers 9 bases. The CDR3 extends over 15 amino acids. Germline loops: CDR1 GTSNPN, CDR2 SVGIG (reference sequence). V lost 0 bases to trimming and J lost 5 bases; unmatched junction nucleotides: 7. The CDR3 nucleotides read TGTGCCTGGAGTGTAGGGGCGACAGGGGGGGAGACCCAGTACTTC. Amino acids: CAWSVGATGGETQYF.

The chain has TRBV10-2 and TRBJ1-4; D uncertain. From germline, CDR1 is WSHSY and CDR2 SAAADI. The CDR3 is made up of 15 amino acids. With 3 bases removed from V and 5 bases from J, the gap between germline ends came to 13 bases. CDR3: CASSENLQVNEKLFF. The DNA for the CDR3 is TGCGCCAGCAGTGAAAATCTGCAGGTGAATGAAAAACTGTTTTTT.

The chain uses TRBV4-1 and TRBJ2-2; 8 positions match TRBD1. The germline V gene encodes CDR1 MGHRA and CDR2 YSYEKL. Trimming cost V 2 bases and J 4 bases; bases outside gene matches: 6. The CDR3 is 16 amino acids. CDR3 amino acids: CASSQIDTGGTGELFF. CDR3 nucleotides: TGCGCCAGCAGCCAAATCGACACAGGGGGCACCGGGGAGCTGTTTTTT.